The rows below give T cell receptor beta chains drawn from one sample of a study of graft-versus-host responses after intestinal transplantation. Data came from immunoSEQ multiplex PCR; TCRdb stores just in-frame clones and leaves some out. The data contain roughly 40,000 clones, over 85% of them singletons. This specimen consisted of PBMCs, obtained roughly 110 weeks after intestinal transplantation. These TCRs come from a human patient who received an intestinal transplant, so some T cells may come from the graft donor. The CDR3 runs from the conserved cysteine through the conserved F or W. The order of the fields is D gene, V gene, clone size, J gene, CDR3 protein, CDR3 DNA. A D gene is named only where the DNA matches it firmly. Rows may omit the clone size; those that give it use once, few, many or a size class.

D: NA; V: TRBV29-1; size: NA; J: TRBJ1-5; CDR3: CSPPGTSGPQHF; DNA: TGCAGCCCCCCCGGGACCTCAGGGCCCCAGCATTTT
D: NA; V: TRBV4-1; size: NA; J: TRBJ2-3; CDR3: CASSQDSGTFTDTQYF; DNA: TGCGCCAGCAGCCAAGATAGTGGGACTTTCACAGATACGCAGTATTTT
D: NA; V: TRBV5-1; size: once; J: TRBJ2-7; CDR3: CASSLQSSEQYF; DNA: TGCGCCAGCAGCTTGCAGTCCAGCGAGCAGTACTTC
D: NA; V: TRBV11-2; size: NA; J: TRBJ2-5; CDR3: CASSLDTGQWGETQYF; DNA: TGTGCCAGCAGCTTAGATACAGGGCAATGGGGGGAGACCCAGTACTTC
D: NA; V: TRBV28; size: NA; J: TRBJ2-7; CDR3: CASSLAHSYEQYF; DNA: TGTGCCAGCAGTCTAGCACACTCCTACGAGCAGTACTTC
D: NA; V: TRBV6-6; size: NA; J: TRBJ2-1; CDR3: CASSYSSSYNEQFF; DNA: TGTGCCAGCAGTTATTCAAGCTCCTACAATGAGCAGTTCTTC
D: NA; V: TRBV28; size: NA; J: TRBJ1-1; CDR3: CASSFPPYGTVNTEAFF; DNA: TGTGCCAGCAGTTTTCCTCCGTATGGGACGGTGAACACTGAAGCTTTCTTT
D: TRBD1; V: TRBV5-4; size: NA; J: TRBJ1-2; CDR3: CASSFDRDYGYTF; DNA: TGTGCCAGCAGCTTCGACAGGGACTATGGCTACACCTTC
D: NA; V: TRBV11-2; size: NA; J: TRBJ2-1; CDR3: CASSPLGRGVFF; DNA: TGTGCCAGCAGCCCCCTTGGTAGGGGGGTGTTCTTC
D: NA; V: TRBV18; size: NA; J: TRBJ2-1; CDR3: CASSPLQNYNEQFF; DNA: TGTGCCAGCTCACCTCTACAGAACTACAATGAGCAGTTCTTC
D: NA; V: TRBV5-1; size: NA; J: TRBJ2-3; CDR3: CASSLPGRGDTQYF; DNA: TGCGCCAGCAGCTTGCCAGGGCGGGGAGATACGCAGTATTTT
D: NA; V: TRBV2; size: NA; J: TRBJ2-7; CDR3: CASSGTSGSYEQYF; DNA: TGTGCCAGCAGCGGGACATCGGGATCCTACGAGCAGTACTTC
D: NA; V: TRBV6-6; size: NA; J: TRBJ1-1; CDR3: CASTRDRSTEAFF; DNA: TGTGCCAGCACCCGGGACCGCAGCACTGAAGCTTTCTTT
D: NA; V: TRBV28; size: NA; J: TRBJ2-1; CDR3: CASSSGVNNEQFF; DNA: TGTGCCAGCAGTTCCGGCGTGAACAATGAGCAGTTCTTC